Listed below are T cell receptor beta chains from one sample, sequenced in a study of T cell responses to AZD1222 COVID-19 vaccine. The assay was immunoSEQ multiplex PCR, and TCRdb's table has in-frame clones only and misses some. The sample has under 200,000 clones, 91% seen once. The sequencing used peripheral blood, collected on day 0 of AZD1222 vaccination. The source of these receptors is an adult in good health. Each CDR3 is given with its conserved first and last residue. The D gene is left open where the match is weak. Part of the rows lack a size; the others show once, few, many or a class for expanded clones.

size | J | D | V | DNA | CDR3
. | TRBJ2-7 | . | TRBV11-3 | TGTGCCAACTTGAGGGCGGAGACTCCCTACGAGCAGTACTTC | CANLRAETPYEQYF
. | TRBJ2-7 | . | TRBV6-4 | TGTGCCAGCAGTGACGGATTGGAGCTGTACTTC | CASSDGLELYF
. | TRBJ1-2 | . | TRBV6-5 | TGTGCCAGCAGGCTTAGGGGGTATGGCTACACCTTC | CASRLRGYGYTF
. | TRBJ2-2 | TRBD2 | TRBV4-1 | TGCGCCAGCAGCCCCCCATCCGGGCAGCGGGGGGTACGTACCGGGGAGCTGTTTTTT | CASSPPSGQRGVRTGELFF
. | TRBJ1-4 | TRBD1 | TRBV28 | TGTGCCAGCAAAGGTGGGGGGACAGCAACTAATGAAAAACTGTTTTTT | CASKGGGTATNEKLFF
. | TRBJ1-2 | . | TRBV19 | TGTGCCAGTACCTCCGTTCTAGGCGTCTATGGCTACACCTTC | CASTSVLGVYGYTF
. | TRBJ2-7 | . | TRBV28 | TGTGCCAGCAGTTTAAGGGGCTTTCAGTACTTC | CASSLRGFQYF
. | TRBJ1-2 | . | TRBV9 | TGTGCCAGCAGCGCGTTTAGCGATTATGGCTACACCTTC | CASSAFSDYGYTF
. | TRBJ1-6 | . | TRBV9 | TGTGCCAGCAGCACCTCCTTAGGGGGTTCACCCCTCCACTTT | CASSTSLGGSPLHF
. | TRBJ1-2 | TRBD1 | TRBV27 | TGTGCCAGCAGTCCATACTTTCGACAGGGGGGTTATGGCTACACCTTC | CASSPYFRQGGYGYTF
. | TRBJ2-7 | . | TRBV28 | TGTGCCAGCAGTCCGCCTAGACGGGCTAGAGCTGACTTC | CASSPPRRARADF
. | TRBJ2-2 | . | TRBV30 | TGTGCCTGGAGTGCCCGGTCTATCATAACCGGGGAGCTGTTTTTT | CAWSARSIITGELFF
. | TRBJ2-1 | TRBD1 | TRBV12-3/TRBV12-4 | TGTGCCAGCAGCCAGGGGGCGCTTGTTGAGCAGTTCTTC | CASSQGALVEQFF
. | TRBJ2-3 | . | TRBV3-1/TRBV3-2 | TGTGCCAGCAGCCAAGATACAGTAGCTGGAGATACGCAGTATTTT | CASSQDTVAGDTQYF
. | TRBJ2-7 | TRBD1 | TRBV5-6 | TGTGCCAGCAGCTTGTGGGGGACAGTCTCCTACGAGCAGTACTTC | CASSLWGTVSYEQYF
. | TRBJ1-2 | TRBD1 | TRBV19 | TGTGCCAGTAGTATCGTGACAGGGGGCGCTAACTATGGCTACACCTTC | CASSIVTGGANYGYTF
. | TRBJ1-6 | . | TRBV10-2 | TGCGCCAGCAGTGAAAGCGGCCTGGAGAATTCACCCCTCCACTTT | CASSESGLENSPLHF
. | TRBJ1-1 | . | TRBV10-1 | TGCGCCAGCAGTGAAGGGTCCCTCATGAACACTGAAGCTTTCTTT | CASSEGSLMNTEAFF
. | TRBJ2-1 | . | TRBV10-3 | TGTGCCATCAGTGAGTCGGGTGGGGGGAATGAGCAGTTCTTC | CAISESGGGNEQFF
. | TRBJ2-2 | . | TRBV5-1 | TGCGCCAGCAGCTTGGCCCCGCTTAGCGCGAACACCGGGGAGCTGTTTTTT | CASSLAPLSANTGELFF
. | TRBJ1-5 | . | TRBV27 | TGTGCCAGCAGCCCTCTGAGGGGAGCTTTAATCAATAGCAATCAGCCCCAGCATTTT | CASSPLRGALINSNQPQHF
. | TRBJ1-4 | . | TRBV7-2 | TGTGCCAGCACCCCCGAGATGGGAACTAATGAAAAACTGTTTTTT | CASTPEMGTNEKLFF
. | TRBJ2-3 | . | TRBV28 | TGTGCCAGCAGCGTACTAAAACAGGGAAGAGGGACAGATACGCAGTATTTT | CASSVLKQGRGTDTQYF
. | TRBJ1-2 | . | TRBV28 | TGTGCCACCGCCCTGGCACTAAGCTATGGCTACACCTTC | CATALALSYGYTF
. | TRBJ2-1 | TRBD1 | TRBV24-1 | TGTGCCACCAGTTTGGACAGGGGTTTGCGCAATGAGCAGTTCTTC | CATSLDRGLRNEQFF
. | TRBJ2-6 | . | TRBV9 | TGTGCCAGCAGCGTACCTAACCACGGGACTCCAGGTAACGTCCTGACTTTC | CASSVPNHGTPGNVLTF
. | TRBJ2-1 | TRBD2 | TRBV7-9 | TGTGCCAGCAGCTTAGGGACTAGTTTCCCTGAGCAGTTCTTC | CASSLGTSFPEQFF
. | TRBJ1-3 | . | TRBV9 | TGTGCCAGCAGCGGAGGGGCTGGAAACACCATATATTTT | CASSGGAGNTIYF
once | TRBJ2-3 | . | TRBV18 | TGTGCCAGCTCACCACTCGGCGCGGGTGGGGCCACAGATACGCAGTATTTT | CASSPLGAGGATDTQYF
once | TRBJ2-5 | . | TRBV9 | TGTGCCAGCAGCGTAGGGGGGGACAGAAGAGAGACCCAGTACTTC | CASSVGGDRRETQYF
. | TRBJ2-1 | TRBD2 | TRBV10-3 | TGTGCCACCAAAGGGACTAGCGGGAGTAGGGATGAGCAGTTCTTC | CATKGTSGSRDEQFF
once | TRBJ2-7 | . | TRBV2 | TGTGCCAGCTGGGGCGGCGCAGACAATGGCTCCGAGCAGTACTTC | CASWGGADNGSEQYF
. | TRBJ1-4 | . | TRBV7-6 | TGTGCCAGCAGCCGCCAAATTGGCGGGGAAAAACTGTTTTTT | CASSRQIGGEKLFF
. | TRBJ2-1 | TRBD2 | TRBV30 | TGTGCCTGGAGTGTCGAGCGGGAGGATGAGCAGTTCTTC | CAWSVEREDEQFF
. | TRBJ1-3 | . | TRBV2 | TGTGCCAGCAGTGAAATTCGAGGACTCTCTGGAAACACCATATATTTT | CASSEIRGLSGNTIYF
. | TRBJ2-1 | . | TRBV2 | TGTGCCAGCTGTTGGACGCTTGAGTCCTACAATGAGCAGTTCTTC | CASCWTLESYNEQFF
. | TRBJ2-1 | TRBD2 | TRBV13 | TGTGCCAGCAGCCCCCGACTAGCGGGAGCAAAAAACAATGAGCAGTTCTTC | CASSPRLAGAKNNEQFF
. | TRBJ2-4 | . | TRBV2 | TGTGCCAGCAGTGACCAGGGGGGCATTCAGTACTTC | CASSDQGGIQYF
once | TRBJ1-2 | TRBD1 | TRBV3-1/TRBV3-2 | TGTGCCAGCAGCCAAGAAGGCACAGGGGGTTTCTATGGCTACACCTTC | CASSQEGTGGFYGYTF
. | TRBJ2-7 | . | TRBV30 | TGTGCCTGGAGTTGGGCTGGCGAGCAGTACTTC | CAWSWAGEQYF
. | TRBJ1-3 | . | TRBV19 | TGTGCCAGCATAGGCTCGACCGACACCATATATTTT | CASIGSTDTIYF
. | TRBJ2-1 | . | TRBV11-3 | TGTGCCAGCAGCTCTGGGGGGACTGAGCAGTTCTTC | CASSSGGTEQFF
. | TRBJ2-3 | . | TRBV7-9 | TGTGCCAGCAGCTCCGCCACAGATACGCAGTATTTT | CASSSATDTQYF
. | TRBJ2-2 | . | TRBV7-3 | TGTGCCAGCAGCTTAACACAATCGAACACCGGGGAGCTGTTTTTT | CASSLTQSNTGELFF
. | TRBJ2-3 | . | TRBV6-5 | TGTGCCAGCAGTTGGGGCATAGGGACTTTTGCAGATACGCAGTATTTT | CASSWGIGTFADTQYF
once | TRBJ2-5 | TRBD2 | TRBV27 | TGTGCCAGCAGTGGACTAGCGGGAAGAGAGACCCAGTACTTC | CASSGLAGRETQYF
. | TRBJ1-3 | TRBD1 | TRBV9 | TGTGCCAGCAGCAATCAGGGGGCGTTGGGAAACACCATATATTTT | CASSNQGALGNTIYF
. | TRBJ1-1 | . | TRBV25-1 | TGTGCCAGCGGGTCTAAGGCCCGTGCTTTCTTT | CASGSKARAFF
. | TRBJ2-7 | . | TRBV4-1 | TGCGCCAGCAGCCAATCCGGAGGTCCGGGCCCTTACGAGCAGTACTTC | CASSQSGGPGPYEQYF